Given below is one T cell receptor beta chain in context. This receptor's antigen is unknown. Within one base of it there is no much larger clone, and no base qualities were kept. Via the germline V gene, CDR1 is MNHEY and CDR2 SVGAGI. Clipping removes 2 bases from V and 8 bases from J, with 8 as the unmatched junction base count. There are 15 amino acids in the CDR3, from cysteine to phenylalanine inclusive. Only the CDR3 region is kept as DNA, spanning 45 bases read in frame from base 1. In the prospective study, participants were about 18 to 89 years old, resided in under 30 geographic areas of the United States, and were enrolled through a virtual design. To assign participants to cohorts, the prospective study relied on clinical history that participants themselves reported in a screening survey and a study questionnaire. For ImmuneRACE Cohort 3, a participant was defined as recovered based on two consecutive negative NP/OP PCR tests, clearance by a healthcare professional, or resolution of symptoms. In the prospective study, mobile phlebotomists collected whole blood, serum and a nasopharyngeal or oropharyngeal swab from each participant. Prospective study participants could optionally give additional blood draws and questionnaires over a roughly 2-month period. Before DNA extraction, prospective study blood samples were shipped either frozen or at room temperature.

These data are taken from a study of blood T cell repertoires in COVID-19 (dated by TCRdb to the early 2020s). Study-level background: Samples covering the acute and convalescent phases of COVID-19 were provided by collaborators in the United States, Italy and Spain. The material from the prospective study consisted of cDNA or gDNA derived from T cells, B-cell-depleted T cells, or PBMCs. Subjects who had been exposed to COVID-19, were actively infected with it, or had recovered from it provided the deeply sampled blood TCRbeta repertoires that made up the dataset. A freely available public database, intended as a resource for researchers studying the immune response to SARS-CoV-2, is where the repertoires were released. The samples were drawn from the first 160 participants of the ongoing ImmuneRACE study and from over a thousand subjects provided by 6 global collaborators. A de-identified subject ID, COVID-19 status, age in years and sex were almost always included in the sample metadata. Where HLA class I and class II types were available, the types were taken from metadata supplied by the sample provider, not from assay-based typing. What the authors observed across the whole study: Clinical and demographic metadata were provided uncurated, with the amount varying by source and participant.

TCRbeta CDR3 regions were amplified from genomic DNA using the immunoSEQ Assay, a bias-controlled multiplex PCR. The authors' pipeline ran thus. Within the assay, amplification of reference gene primers was used to estimate how many nucleated cells each sample contained. Sequence reads were collapsed and filtered to measure the absolute abundance of every unique TCRbeta CDR3 rearrangement. For each sample, productive Simpson clonality was calculated as the square root of Simpson's diversity index across productive rearrangements. In TCRdb, the immuneACCESS table is reduced to in-frame sequences with V and J assigned. These tables do not hold every clone; where another copy was compared, an unresolved V gene accounts for under half, and the others remain unexplained. V, J and clone size derive from that table, while D and trimming were established from the DNA sequence. A total of some 490,000 clones appear in this sample, around 85% of them only once. Jointly, the top ten make up around 7.9% of the sample.

Recombination linked TRBV6-5 to TRBJ1-2; 10 middle bases align to TRBD1. The receptor comes from an older woman who had recovered from COVID-19. The sequencing sample was made of PBMCs or T cells enriched from blood (not recorded which). The CDR3 has the sequence CASSYGDRGAQGYTF. The DNA sequence is as follows: TGTGCCAGCAGTTACGGGGACAGGGGTGCTCAGGGCTACACCTTC.